This entry concerns a single T cell receptor (beta chain). Per the germline V gene, CDR1 is SGHRS and CDR2 is YFSETQ. V trimming: 0 bases; J trimming: 9 bases; junction bases outside the gene matches: 3. The CDR3 runs to 14 residues. This specimen comes from a study of blood T cell repertoires in COVID-19. Study-level background: Sources were T cells, B-cell-depleted T cells, or PBMCs; the material itself was cDNA or gDNA.

As processed by the authors: Using reference gene primer amplification, nucleated cell counts were estimated. Data came from immunoSEQ multiplex PCR; TCRdb stores just in-frame clones and leaves some out. D and trimming come from the DNA, and the V and J calls and clone size come from that table. The sample has fewer than 500,000 clones, about 90% seen once. Those enrolled in Seattle joined during active infection and were followed longitudinally afterward. The sequenced sample was peripheral blood. This chain joins TRBV5-1 and TRBJ2-1, with TRBD2 matching over 10 bases. This receptor was taken from a man aged 18 to 35 with COVID-19, enrolled during active disease. The DNA for the CDR3 is TGCGCCAGCAGCTTGGAAACTAGCGGGGCTGAGCAGTTCTTC. Its protein product is CASSLETSGAEQFF.